These 12 T cell receptor beta chains originate from one sample sequenced in a study of shared clonotypes between healthy human individuals. Assay used: immunoSEQ multiplex PCR; TCRdb lists only in-frame clones, some missing. The sample records roughly 2.5 million clones, approximately 92% being singletons. Material for sequencing was naive CD4+ T cells sorted from blood. The sample's subset: CD45RA+ positively selected. The receptors shown here come from a man younger than 35 in good health.

This clone was recorded a few times. The chain joins TRBV2 to TRBJ1-4, with a tentative D call TRBD1 (5 bases). CDR1 SNHLY and CDR2 FYNNEI come from the germline V gene. The CDR3 spans 13 residues. V lost 7 bases to trimming and J lost 7 bases, with 13 bases between them. This chain's CDR3 is CASIRAGSEKLFF. DNA for the CDR3: TGTGCCAGCATACGGGCAGGGAGTGAAAAACTGTTTTTT. The variable domain in full, with the rest retrieved from reference TRBV2 and TRBJ1-4, is EPEVTQTPSHQVTQMGQEVILRCVPISNHLYFYWYRQILGQKVEFLVSFYNNEISEKSEIFDDQFSVERPDGSNFTLKIRSTKLEDSAMYFCASIRAGSEKLFFGSGTQLSVL.

This clone was detected once. The chain couples TRBV10-1 to TRBJ2-1; 12 positions agree with TRBD2. Germline lookup yields CDR1 WNHNN and CDR2 SYGVQD (reference sequence). The junction had 7 bases not matched to a gene; V was cut back by 0 bases and J by 10 bases. CDR3 length equals 16 residues. CDR3 sequence reads: CASSESLLAGGKEQFF. The CDR3 bases are TGCGCCAGCAGTGAGTCGTTACTAGCGGGGGGTAAAGAGCAGTTCTTC.

J is TRBJ2-7 and V is TRBV21-1; no check of the table's D call, TRBD2, against the DNA was made. TRBV21-1 has pseudogene status. The length of the CDR3 is 13 residues. The CDR3 is CASSPKETREQYF. CDR3 coding DNA: TGTGCCAGCAGCCCCAAGGAAACGAGGGAGCAGTACTTC.

A single count supports this clone. The gene calls are TRBV5-1 and TRBJ2-7; TRBD1 matches 8 bases. V lost 3 bases, J lost 3 bases, and 5 bases stayed unmatched. This CDR3 region has 14 residues. CDR1 SGHRS and CDR2 YFSETQ come from the germline V gene. The CDR3 reads CASSSSGGVYEQYF. CDR3 in DNA: TGCGCCAGCAGCTCCTCAGGGGGCGTCTACGAGCAGTACTTC.

This chain links TRBV6-1 with TRBJ2-4; TRBD1 might be the D (6 bases). The germline CDR1 and CDR2 sequences are MNHNS and SASEGT. The CDR3 totals 19 residues. Trimming left V 1 base short and J 0 bases short, with 19 bases between. The CDR3 nucleotides are TGTGCCAGCAGTGAAGTGTTATTATGGGACATTGGAGCCAAAAACATTCAGTACTTC. As protein: CASSEVLLWDIGAKNIQYF.

This clone was recorded once. This chain joins TRBV2 and TRBJ1-2, with TRBD1 as a possible D gene (5 bases). There are 13 residues in the CDR3. V was shortened by 9 bases and J by 3 bases, with 14 bases between the two germline ends. CDR1 is SNHLY and CDR2 is FYNNEI in the germline V gene. Written as DNA, the CDR3 is TGTGCCAGTTGCCGGGACGGGGACTATGGCTACACCTTC. This sequence encodes CASCRDGDYGYTF.

The chain recombines TRBV29-1 with TRBJ1-2, with D uncertain. Looked up from germline, CDR1 is SQVTM and CDR2 is ANQGSEA. Trimming stripped 3 bases from V and 6 bases from J, with 14 bases between. This CDR3 has 13 residues. The CDR3 here is CSVEVRGLNGYTF. The CDR3 nucleotides are TGCAGCGTTGAGGTCCGGGGTTTGAATGGCTACACCTTC.

This chain connects TRBV7-2 to TRBJ2-5; either TRBD1 or TRBD2 may fit D (6 bases each). CDR3 length: 16 amino acids. Trimming took 1 base from V and 0 from J, leaving 12 bases between them. From germline, CDR1 is SGHTA and CDR2 FQGNSA. The CDR3 region has the DNA TGTGCCAGCAGCTTAGTGGGGGGCCTGTACCAAGAGACCCAGTACTTC. Its translation is CASSLVGGLYQETQYF.

The chain couples TRBV10-3 to TRBJ1-2; D is possibly TRBD1 (5 bases). The CDR3 is 15 amino acids. Trimming removed 3 bases at V and 3 bases at J, with 14 bases between. Germline V CDR1 and CDR2: ENHRY, SYGVKD. The CDR3 is CAISEWLGRDYGYTF. In DNA, the CDR3 is TGTGCCATCAGTGAATGGTTGGGACGAGACTATGGCTACACCTTC.

This chain uses TRBV5-5 with TRBJ1-5, with a possible D match to TRBD1 (5 bases). Germline V gene lookup returns CDR1 SGHKS and CDR2 YYEKEE (reference sequence). The CDR3 is 12 residues long. The ends were cut back, 2 bases at V and 7 bases at J, with 7 bases in the middle. The CDR3 DNA sequence: TGTGCCAGCAGCTTTCAGGGACAGCCCCAGCATTTT. Its protein is CASSFQGQPQHF.

The chain carries TRBV28 and TRBJ1-5, with a possible D match to TRBD1 (6 bases). The CDR3 spans 15 residues. In germline, CDR1 is MDHEN, CDR2 SYDVKM. With 7 bases removed from V and 2 bases from J, the gap between germline ends came to 15 bases. This CDR3 reads CASTAVRGGNQPQHF. The CDR3, as DNA: TGTGCCAGCACTGCCGTCAGGGGAGGCAATCAGCCCCAGCATTTT.

This sequence joins TRBV11-1 and TRBJ2-1, with TRBD2 as a possible D gene (6 bases). V was trimmed by 4 bases and J by 7 bases, leaving 17 bases between them. CDR3 length: 15 residues. Germline-derived CDR1 and CDR2 are SGHAT and FQDESV (reference sequence). As DNA, the CDR3 is TGTGCCAGCAGCTCGATTGGGACTCCAAGGAATGAGCAGTTCTTC. Translation gives CASSSIGTPRNEQFF.